One sample yielded the 31 T cell receptor beta chains listed below, sequenced in a study of blood T cell repertoires in COVID-19. Data came from immunoSEQ multiplex PCR; TCRdb stores just in-frame clones and leaves some out. The table lists about 400,000 clones, approximately 86% of them singletons, with roughly 2% in the top ten. Sequencing was done on a sample of PBMCs or T cells enriched from blood (not recorded which). Receptors were obtained from a woman aged 40 to 50 with acute COVID-19.

The CDR3 coding sequence is TGTGCCAGCAGCCGACAGGGGGGGATCACTGAAGCTTTCTTT. This codes for CASSRQGGITEAFF. The chain carries TRBV5-4 and TRBJ1-1; 9 nucleotides align to TRBD1. The germline CDR1 and CDR2 sequences are SGHNT and YYREEE (reference sequence). The CDR3 covers 14 residues. Unmatched junction bases numbered 5, after V lost 4 bases and J lost 4 bases.

The CDR3: CASSNGGFNYGYTF. CDR3 bases: TGTGCCAGCAGTAATGGGGGGTTCAACTATGGCTACACCTTC. The chain employs TRBV7-9 and TRBJ1-2, with D perhaps matching TRBD1 (5 bases). Trimming removed 6 bases from V and 2 bases from J, with 13 bases in between. Germline CDR1 SEHNR, CDR2 FQNEAQ (reference sequence). CDR3 length: 14 amino acids.

The gene calls are TRBV5-1 and TRBJ1-6; perhaps TRBD1 as D (6 bases). Trimming pared 1 base from V and 7 bases from J, leaving 9 bases between. Germline CDR1 is SGHRS and CDR2 is YFSETQ. The CDR3 contains 14 residues. The CDR3 reads CASSLQQGNSPLHF. CDR3 DNA sequence: TGCGCCAGCAGCTTGCAACAGGGAAATTCACCCCTCCACTTT.

This clone was detected once. The chain joins TRBV5-4 to TRBJ2-6; D is possibly TRBD1 (5 bases). Trimming cost V 2 bases and J 4 bases, with 10 bases left between them. Germline lookup yields CDR1 SGHNT and CDR2 YYREEE (reference sequence). The CDR3 loop spans 15 amino acids. The CDR3 reads CASSFGAAGANVLTF. CDR3 sequence (DNA): TGTGCCAGCAGCTTTGGGGCAGCGGGGGCCAACGTCCTGACTTTC.

The CDR3, as DNA: TGCAGCGTTGAAATACAGACAGGGCACGAGCAGTACTTC. Its translation: CSVEIQTGHEQYF. V and J are TRBV29-1 and TRBJ2-7, with 7 nucleotides matching TRBD1. Germline assignment: CDR1 SQVTM and CDR2 ANQGSEA. V was clipped by 2 bases and J by 5 bases; unmatched bases: 6. The CDR3 is 13 amino acids.

The chain couples TRBV25-1 to TRBJ2-7; 9 bases align to TRBD1. The CDR3 has 13 residues. V was pared by 7 bases and J by 7 bases, with 8 bases of the junction left unmatched. Germline CDR1 reads MGHDK; CDR2 reads SYGVNS. The CDR3 DNA follows: TGTGCCAGCACCGCGACAGGGGGGGCGGAGCAGTACTTC. The encoded protein is CASTATGGAEQYF.

CDR3: CASSSTGNLNTEAFF. CDR3 in DNA: TGCGCCAGCAGCTCTACAGGGAATTTGAACACTGAAGCTTTCTTT. The gene calls are TRBV5-1 and TRBJ1-1; TRBD1 might be the D (6 bases). CDR1 is SGHRS, CDR2 YFSETQ, per germline. With 3 bases removed from V and 0 bases from J, the gap between germline ends came to 12 bases. The CDR3 is 15 amino acids.

V gene TRBV5-1 combines with J gene TRBJ1-1; a possible D gene is TRBD1 (6 bases). The CDR3 runs 14 residues. Germline CDR1 reads SGHRS; CDR2 reads YFSETQ. Trimming pared 7 bases from V and 1 base from J, leaving 14 bases between. The CDR3 loop reads CASRNLGGNTEAFF. The CDR3, as DNA: TGCGCCAGCCGTAATCTAGGGGGGAACACTGAAGCTTTCTTT. Full variable domain (rest looked up from reference TRBV5-1 and TRBJ1-1): KAGVTQTPRYLIKTRGQQVTLSCSPISGHRSVSWYQQTPGQGLQFLFEYFSETQRNKGNFPGRFSGRQFSNSRSEMNVSTLELGDSALYLCASRNLGGNTEAFFGQGTRLTVV.

The gene calls are TRBV6-5 and TRBJ1-2; 7 bases match TRBD1. This CDR3 comprises 15 residues. The trim removed 7 bases at V and 4 bases at J, leaving 12 bases unmatched. The germline V gene encodes CDR1 MNHEY and CDR2 SVGAGI. CDR3 in amino acids: CASTITRDRSYGYTF. CDR3 sequence (DNA): TGTGCCAGCACCATTACCAGGGACAGATCCTATGGCTACACCTTC.

The chain links TRBV23-1 to TRBJ1-4; tentatively, D is TRBD1 (6 bases). TRBV23-1 is treated as an ORF (open reading frame) with a function not yet certain. Trimming left V 0 bases short and J 0 bases short, with 8 bases between. The CDR3 runs to 16 residues. The CDR3 loop is CASSQSGHPTNEKLFF. The CDR3 nucleotides are TGCGCCAGCAGTCAATCGGGACACCCAACTAATGAAAAACTGTTTTTT.

V is TRBV18 and J is TRBJ2-3; perhaps TRBD1 as D (6 bases). From germline, CDR1 is KGHSH and CDR2 LQKENI. The CDR3 spans 16 residues. V was pared by 4 bases and J by 0 bases, with 14 bases between. CDR3: CASSLTRQASTDTQYF. CDR3 coding DNA: TGTGCCAGCTCACTGACTCGACAGGCTAGCACAGATACGCAGTATTTT.

The chain is built from TRBV18 and TRBJ1-1; maybe TRBD1 (5 bases). The CDR3 is 16 amino acids. The germline V and J ends were trimmed by 3 bases and 1 base, with 15 bases remaining between them. The germline gives CDR1 KGHSH, CDR2 LQKENI. The CDR3 DNA is TGTGCCAGCTCACCGTTCTCAGGAGGGGAGAACACTGAAGCTTTCTTT. Protein product: CASSPFSGGENTEAFF.

This clone was recorded a few times. The chain recombines TRBV1 with TRBJ2-2; the table names TRBD2, a call not compared with the DNA. TRBV1 is a pseudogene. The CDR3 length is 16 residues. CDR3 sequence: CTSSQAASGPTGELFF. As DNA, the CDR3 is TGCACCAGCAGCCAAGCGGCTAGCGGGCCCACCGGGGAGCTGTTTTTT.

Concerning this clone: The same CDR3 can be traced to other DNA sequences in this sample. V and J are TRBV5-1 and TRBJ1-1; TRBD1 agrees at 9 bases. Germline loops: CDR1 SGHRS, CDR2 YFSETQ. V lost 3 bases, J lost 4 bases, and 4 bases stayed unmatched. This CDR3 has 14 amino acids. CDR3 sequence: CASSSGQGSTEAFF. CDR3 nucleotides: TGCGCCAGCAGCTCTGGACAGGGGTCCACTGAAGCTTTCTTT. Variable domain in full (rest from reference TRBV5-1 and TRBJ1-1): KAGVTQTPRYLIKTRGQQVTLSCSPISGHRSVSWYQQTPGQGLQFLFEYFSETQRNKGNFPGRFSGRQFSNSRSEMNVSTLELGDSALYLCASSSGQGSTEAFFGQGTRLTVV.

V is TRBV6-5 and J is TRBJ2-5; 13 nucleotides align to TRBD2. Per the germline V gene, CDR1 is MNHEY and CDR2 is SVGAGI. J lost 2 bases, V lost 6 bases, and 3 bases had no gene match. The CDR3 has 15 amino acids. CDR3: CASSSGLAGQETQYF. The CDR3 DNA reads as TGTGCCAGCAGCTCGGGACTAGCGGGACAAGAGACCCAGTACTTC.

The CDR3 DNA follows: TGTGCCAGCAATCACCGGGACTTTTACAATGAGCAGTTCTTC. Encoded protein: CASNHRDFYNEQFF. The rearrangement links TRBV6-5 to TRBJ2-1; weak D call: TRBD2 (6 bases). Per the germline V gene, CDR1 is MNHEY and CDR2 is SVGAGI. The length of the CDR3 is 14 residues. V was clipped by 7 bases and J by 4 bases, with 14 bases between them.

The genes are TRBV6-1 and TRBJ1-1, with D maybe TRBD1 (6 bases). Germline loops: CDR1 MNHNS, CDR2 SASEGT. Trimming left V 1 base short and J 5 bases short, with 20 bases between. The CDR3 covers 17 residues. CDR3 amino acids: CASSEGLLKGRGTEAFF. CDR3 nucleotides: TGTGCCAGCAGTGAAGGTCTTCTTAAGGGAAGGGGGACTGAAGCTTTCTTT.

V and J are TRBV19 and TRBJ1-5; TRBD1 matches 8 bases. The CDR3 has 16 amino acids. CDR1 and CDR2 from the germline V gene are LNHDA and SQIVND (reference sequence). V was clipped by 4 bases and J by 0 bases; unmatched bases: 5. This CDR3 is CASSNTRGLSNQPQHF. Here the CDR3 DNA reads TGTGCCAGTAGTAACACCAGGGGGCTTAGCAATCAGCCCCAGCATTTT. Complete variable domain (other parts from reference TRBV19 and TRBJ1-5): DGGITQSPKYLFRKEGQNVTLSCEQNLNHDAMYWYRQDPGQGLRLIYYSQIVNDFQKGDIAEGYSVSREKKESFPLTVTSAQKNPTAFYLCASSNTRGLSNQPQHFGDGTRLSIL.

V and J are TRBV4-1 and TRBJ2-2, with D possibly matching TRBD1 (6 bases). The CDR3 extends over 14 amino acids. CDR1 MGHRA and CDR2 YSYEKL come from the germline V gene. The V end was cut by 3 bases, the J end by 7 bases, with 12 bases between. CDR3 nucleotides: TGCGCCAGCAGCCAGGGGGCGCAGGGCGGGGAGCTGTTTTTT. Translating it yields CASSQGAQGGELFF.

The chain is built from TRBV29-1 and TRBJ1-2; no clear D. This CDR3 region has 11 residues. Deletions cut 2 bases from V and 4 bases from J, with 5 bases between. Germline V lookup: CDR1 SQVTM, CDR2 ANQGSEA. CDR3 sequence: CSVEFGYGYTF. The DNA for the CDR3 is TGCAGCGTTGAATTCGGCTATGGCTACACCTTC.

The V and J genes are TRBV2 and TRBJ2-7; D is undetermined. The V and J ends lost 4 bases and 10 bases respectively, with 17 bases between them. The CDR3 has 13 residues. From germline, CDR1 is SNHLY and CDR2 FYNNEI. As DNA, the CDR3 is TGTGCCAGCAGTGGGCAGCCAGGAAACCTTCAGTACTTC. This gives the protein CASSGQPGNLQYF. Variable domain in full (rest from reference TRBV2 and TRBJ2-7): EPEVTQTPSHQVTQMGQEVILRCVPISNHLYFYWYRQILGQKVEFLVSFYNNEISEKSEIFDDQFSVERPDGSNFTLKIRSTKLEDSAMYFCASSGQPGNLQYFGPGTRLTVT.

The J gene is TRBJ2-5, the V gene TRBV5-1, with D perhaps TRBD2 (6 bases). The CDR3 is 13 amino acids. Per the germline V gene, CDR1 is SGHRS and CDR2 is YFSETQ. Trimming left V 5 bases short and J 2 bases short, with 10 bases between. CDR3 in DNA: TGCGCCAGCAGGTACGGGACTCAAGAGACCCAGTACTTC. This translates into CASRYGTQETQYF.

This chain joins TRBV13 and TRBJ2-2, with 7 nucleotides matching TRBD1. Germline V CDR1 and CDR2: PRHDT, FYEKMQ (reference sequence). There are 15 residues in the CDR3. The V and J ends lost 1 base and 4 bases, in that order; junction bases with no gene match: 3. CDR3 sequence reads: CASSLEGAGTGELFF. The CDR3 region has the DNA TGTGCCAGCAGCTTAGAGGGGGCCGGCACCGGGGAGCTGTTTTTT.

This sequence joins TRBV10-3 and TRBJ2-3, with TRBD2 matching over 10 bases. Germline CDR1 reads ENHRY; CDR2 reads SYGVKD. J gave up 4 bases and V 4 bases, and 5 bases lay outside the gene matches. The CDR3 totals 15 residues. The CDR3 DNA sequence: TGTGCCATCAGTGCGGAGCGGGGGGGGGCAGATACGCAGTATTTT. It yields the protein CAISAERGGADTQYF.

J is TRBJ2-6 and V is TRBV6-2 or TRBV6-3, with D maybe TRBD1 (5 bases). The CDR3 consists of 15 residues. V gave up 2 bases and J gave up 6 bases, with 11 bases separating them. The germline V gene encodes CDR1 MNHEY and CDR2 SVGEGT. This chain's CDR3 is CASSYEGVSANVLTF. The DNA for the CDR3 is TGTGCCAGCAGTTACGAAGGGGTATCGGCCAACGTCCTGACTTTC.

The rearrangement joins TRBV5-5 to TRBJ1-5; 8 bases align to TRBD1. This CDR3 region has 15 residues. Trimming removed 4 bases from V and 6 bases from J; junction bases left unmatched: 9. The germline V gene encodes CDR1 SGHKS and CDR2 YYEKEE (reference sequence). CDR3 coding DNA: TGTGCCAGCAGCCTAGGACAGGGACTTTTTCAGCCCCAGCATTTT. Protein: CASSLGQGLFQPQHF.

The rearrangement links TRBV5-6 to TRBJ2-7; weak D call: TRBD2 (7 bases). The CDR3 is made up of 13 amino acids. Germline V gives CDR1 SGHDT, CDR2 YYEEEE. The V and J ends lost 5 bases and 2 bases respectively, with 11 bases between them. The CDR3 nucleotides are TGTGCCAGCAGTACGGGGGGCCCCTACGAGCAGTACTTC. Its protein product is CASSTGGPYEQYF.

V usage is TRBV7-6 and J usage is TRBJ2-2, with D perhaps matching TRBD2 (6 bases). The germline V gene encodes CDR1 SGHVS and CDR2 FNYEAQ. V shed 8 bases and J shed 0 bases, with 10 bases lying between them. The CDR3 runs to 14 residues. The CDR3 spells CASGGTPNTGELFF. In DNA, the CDR3 is TGTGCCAGCGGGGGGACCCCGAACACCGGGGAGCTGTTTTTT.

This rearrangement joins TRBV5-1 to TRBJ2-1; 8 bases map to TRBD1. V was pared by 4 bases and J by 4 bases, with 7 bases of the junction left unmatched. The CDR3 runs 15 residues. Germline V gene data show CDR1 as SGHRS and CDR2 as YFSETQ. This chain's CDR3 is CASSLDRGFYNEQFF. The CDR3, as DNA: TGCGCCAGCAGCCTCGACAGGGGATTTTACAATGAGCAGTTCTTC.

The chain uses TRBV6-4 and TRBJ1-2; 9 nucleotides agree with TRBD1. This CDR3 has 13 amino acids. CDR1 is MRHNA, CDR2 SNTAGT, per germline. With V trimmed by 6 bases and J by 4 bases, 3 bases remained unmatched. CDR3 in amino acids: CASRGTGTYGYTF. Written as DNA, the CDR3 is TGTGCCAGCAGAGGGACAGGGACCTATGGCTACACCTTC.

In regard to this clone: Distinct nucleotide sequences in the sample also encode this CDR3. The CDR3 sequence: CASSPTSGGSYEQYF. The CDR3 DNA follows: TGTGCCAGCTCACCGACTAGCGGGGGATCCTACGAGCAGTACTTC. This chain uses TRBV18 with TRBJ2-7, with 12 bases aligning to TRBD2. The CDR3 spans 15 residues. The V gene's germline CDR1 is KGHSH and CDR2 LQKENI. The junction had 1 base not matched to a gene; V was cut back by 3 bases and J by 1 base.